This T cell receptor (beta chain) was recovered during a study of T cell responses to AZD1222 COVID-19 vaccine. J was trimmed by 8 bases and V by 3 bases; bases with no gene match: 6. Germline loops: CDR1 KGHSH, CDR2 LQKENI. This CDR3 contains 14 residues. TCRdb's copy holds only in-frame clones and misses some; the assay was immunoSEQ multiplex PCR. Of about 150,000 clones in the sample, 70% to 90% were seen once. The receptor was isolated from an adult in good health. The chain employs TRBV18 and TRBJ1-1; 10 positions agree with TRBD1. The input for sequencing was peripheral blood, taken on day 0 of AZD1222 vaccination. The CDR3 DNA follows: TGTGCCAGCTCACCGGGACAGGGGCGCGGAGAAGCTTTCTTT. It translates to CASSPGQGRGEAFF.